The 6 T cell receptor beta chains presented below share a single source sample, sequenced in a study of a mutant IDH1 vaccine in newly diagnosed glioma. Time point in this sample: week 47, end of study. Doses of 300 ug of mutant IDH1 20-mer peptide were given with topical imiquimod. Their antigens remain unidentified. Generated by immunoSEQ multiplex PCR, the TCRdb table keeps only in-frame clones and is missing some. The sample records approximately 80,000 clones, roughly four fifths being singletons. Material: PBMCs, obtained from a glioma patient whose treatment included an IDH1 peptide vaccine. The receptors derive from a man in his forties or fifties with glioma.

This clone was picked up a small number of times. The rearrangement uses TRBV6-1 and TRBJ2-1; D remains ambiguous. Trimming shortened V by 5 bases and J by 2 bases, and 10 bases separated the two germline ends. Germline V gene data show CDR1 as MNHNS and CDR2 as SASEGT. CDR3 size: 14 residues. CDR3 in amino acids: CASSTSRTYNEQFF. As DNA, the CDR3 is TGTGCCAGCAGTACCAGTCGGACCTACAATGAGCAGTTCTTC.

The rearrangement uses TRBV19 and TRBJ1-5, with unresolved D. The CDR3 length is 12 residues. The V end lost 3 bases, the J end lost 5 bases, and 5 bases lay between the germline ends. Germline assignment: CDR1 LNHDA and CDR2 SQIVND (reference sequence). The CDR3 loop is CASSILDQPQHF. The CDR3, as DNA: TGTGCCAGTAGTATTTTAGATCAGCCCCAGCATTTT.

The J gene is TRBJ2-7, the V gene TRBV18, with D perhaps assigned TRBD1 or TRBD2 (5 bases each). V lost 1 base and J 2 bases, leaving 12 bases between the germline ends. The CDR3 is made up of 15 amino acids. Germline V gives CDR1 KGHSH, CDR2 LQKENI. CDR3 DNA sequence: TGTGCCAGCTCACCACTCGGCCGGGGCCCCTACGAGCAGTACTTC. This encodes CASSPLGRGPYEQYF.

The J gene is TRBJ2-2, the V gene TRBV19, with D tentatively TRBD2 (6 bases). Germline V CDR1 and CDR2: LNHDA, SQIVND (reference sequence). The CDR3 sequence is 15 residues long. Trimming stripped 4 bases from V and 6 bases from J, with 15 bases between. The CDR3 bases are TGTGCCAGTAGTACAGGGTACGGCGGGGCCGGGGAGCTGTTTTTT. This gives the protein CASSTGYGGAGELFF.

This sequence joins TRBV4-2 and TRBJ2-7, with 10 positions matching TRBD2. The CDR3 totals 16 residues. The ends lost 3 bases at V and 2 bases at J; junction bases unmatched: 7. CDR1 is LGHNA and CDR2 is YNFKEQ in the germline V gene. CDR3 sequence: CASSHGFSGRTYEQYF. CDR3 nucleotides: TGTGCCAGCAGCCACGGGTTTAGCGGGAGGACCTACGAGCAGTACTTC.

CDR3 in DNA: TGTGCCAGTAGTCCTGACACATATGGCTACACCTTC. Translation: CASSPDTYGYTF. The rearrangement joins TRBV19 to TRBJ1-2; D is unclear. Trimming left V 5 bases short and J 5 bases short, with 9 bases between. Germline V gene sequence: CDR1 LNHDA, CDR2 SQIVND (reference sequence). The CDR3 contains 12 residues.